This T cell receptor beta chain is from a study of regulatory T cells in long-lasting Graves disease. The length of the CDR3 is 14 residues. Deletions cut 3 bases from V and 8 bases from J, with 15 bases between. Germline lookup yields CDR1 KGHSH and CDR2 LQKENI. CDR3-region Arm-PCR and iRepertoire HTBI primers produced the TCR beta libraries. MiXCR, applied by TCRdb to the multiplex PCR reads, yields one record per CDR3 protein. The table includes about 440,000 distinct CDR3 sequences, just under 15% detected once. Time point in this sample: newly diagnosed GD, antithyroid drugs for less than 3 months. Isolated PBMC RNA provided the starting material for the TCR library. This clonotype showed up many times. These data are also associated with another study on T cells in Graves' hyperthyroidism and ophthalmopathy.

The chain uses TRBV18 and TRBJ2-3, with D possibly TRBD2 on 6 matching bases. Sample: peripheral blood mononuclear cells (PBMCs), taken at new diagnosis, from a patient treated with antithyroid drugs. This sequence was found in a young woman with Graves disease. This CDR3 reads CASSPGLGEATQYF. CDR3 nucleotides: TGTGCCAGCTCACCTGGACTCGGGGAGGCTACGCAGTATTTT. The variable domain in full, completed from reference TRBV18 and TRBJ2-3, reads NAGVMQNPRHLVRRRGQEARLRCSPMKGHSHVYWYRQLPEEGLKFMVYLQKENIIDESGMPKERFSAEFPKEGPSILRIQQVVRGDSAAYFCASSPGLGEATQYFGPGTRLTVL.